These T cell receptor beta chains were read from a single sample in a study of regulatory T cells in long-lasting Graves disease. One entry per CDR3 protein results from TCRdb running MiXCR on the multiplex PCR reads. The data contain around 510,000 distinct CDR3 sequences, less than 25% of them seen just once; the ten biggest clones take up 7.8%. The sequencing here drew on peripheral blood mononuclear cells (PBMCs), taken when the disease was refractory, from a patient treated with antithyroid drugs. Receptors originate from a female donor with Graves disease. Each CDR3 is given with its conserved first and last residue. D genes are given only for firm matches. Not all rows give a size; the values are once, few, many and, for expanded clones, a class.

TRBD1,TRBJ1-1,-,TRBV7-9,TGTGCCAGCAACTTCGACAGGGCTGAAGCTTTCTTT,CASNFDRAEAFF
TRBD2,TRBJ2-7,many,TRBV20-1,TGCAGTGCTAGAGATCTTGCGGGAGGATACGAGCAGTACTTC,CSARDLAGGYEQYF
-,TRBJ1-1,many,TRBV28,TGTGCCAGCAGTTTATTCGGGGTGGGGGACACTGAAGCTTTCTTT,CASSLFGVGDTEAFF
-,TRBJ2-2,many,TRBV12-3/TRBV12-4,TGTGCCACCGGGCTGACCGGGGAGCTGTTTTTT,CATGLTGELFF
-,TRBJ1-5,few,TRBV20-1,TGCAGTGCTATCCAGATCGGAGGGGGGGCAAGAAATCAGCCCCAGCATTTT,CSAIQIGGGARNQPQHF
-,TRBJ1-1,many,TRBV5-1,TGCGCCAGCAAAGACAGGATGAACACTGAAGCTTTCTTT,CASKDRMNTEAFF
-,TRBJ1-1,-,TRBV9,TGTGCCAGCAGCGTAGTCGGAGGGGAAATGGCTGAAGCTTTCTTT,CASSVVGGEMAEAFF
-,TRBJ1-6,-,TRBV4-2,TGTGCCAGCAGCCAAGATTGGGATTCACCCCTCCACTTT,CASSQDWDSPLHF
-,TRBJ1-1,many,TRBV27,TGTGCCAGCAGTTTATGGCCGAACACTGAAGCTTTCTTT,CASSLWPNTEAFF
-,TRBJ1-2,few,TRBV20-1,TGCAGTGCTCTAAACAGGGATCGCACTAACTATGGCTACACCTTC,CSALNRDRTNYGYTF
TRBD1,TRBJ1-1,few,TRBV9,TGTGCCAGCAGCGACGGGACAGGGGGCGAGGCTTTCTTT,CASSDGTGGEAFF
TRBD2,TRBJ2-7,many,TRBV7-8,TGTGCCAGCAGCAAGGGACTAGCGAGCCACGAGCAGTACTTC,CASSKGLASHEQYF
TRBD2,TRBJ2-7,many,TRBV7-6,TGTGCCAGCAGCTCTTATACTAGCGGGGCCGACTCCTACGAGCAGTACTTC,CASSSYTSGADSYEQYF
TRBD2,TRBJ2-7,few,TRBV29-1,TGCAGCGTTGCCGGGACTAGCGGGAGGGCCGGGGGGCAGTACTTC,CSVAGTSGRAGGQYF
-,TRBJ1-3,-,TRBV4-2,TGTGCCAGCAGCCAAGATCGGGTCAAAAACACCATATATTTT,CASSQDRVKNTIYF
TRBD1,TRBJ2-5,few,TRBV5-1,TGTGCCAGCAGTTTGGGCAGGGGGCAGGAGACCCAGTACTTC,CASSLGRGQETQYF
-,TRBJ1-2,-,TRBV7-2,TGTGCCAGCAGCCAACAACCCGGGACAAATGGTGGCTACACCTTC,CASSQQPGTNGGYTF
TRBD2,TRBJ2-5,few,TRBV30,TGTGCCTGGAGCTCCCGGGAGGGCCGGGGGTCTGGGACCCAGTACTTC,CAWSSREGRGSGTQYF
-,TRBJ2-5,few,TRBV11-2,TGTGCCAGCAGCCCCCCTGGGTTTAGAGAGACCCAGTACTTC,CASSPPGFRETQYF
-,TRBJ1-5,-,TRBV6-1,TGTGCCAGCAGCCTAGGGTCTAAGGCCAATCAGCCCCAGCATTTT,CASSLGSKANQPQHF
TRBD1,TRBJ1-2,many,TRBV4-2,TGTGCCAGCAGCCAACGGGACAGGGACCACTATGGCTACACCTTC,CASSQRDRDHYGYTF
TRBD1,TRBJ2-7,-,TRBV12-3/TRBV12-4,TGTGCCAGCAGTTACGGCAGGGGGCTTTACGAGCAGTACTTC,CASSYGRGLYEQYF
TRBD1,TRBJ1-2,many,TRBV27,TGTGCCAGCAGTGTCCGTAGTTCGGGACAGAGACCTAGCTATGGCTACACCTTC,CASSVRSSGQRPSYGYTF
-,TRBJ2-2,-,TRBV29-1,TGCAGCGTTGCGGGTTCCTTGTCGGGACCAAGGGTACCCGGGGAGCTGTTTTTT,CSVAGSLSGPRVPGELFF
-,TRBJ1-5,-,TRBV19,TGTGCCAGTAGTATCGTTCGGCAGCAGGGGAATCAGCCCCAGCATTTT,CASSIVRQQGNQPQHF
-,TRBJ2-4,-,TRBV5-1,TGCGCCAGCCGGCCTCCGGTGTCCTTCGCCAAAAACATTCAGTACTTC,CASRPPVSFAKNIQYF
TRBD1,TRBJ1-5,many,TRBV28,TGTGCCAGCAGTTACCGACAGGGCTGGAGTCAGCCCCAGCATTTT,CASSYRQGWSQPQHF